This entry features one T cell receptor beta chain sequence. Random-hexamer reverse transcription was applied to roughly 0.5 to 1 ug RNA. Each CDR3 protein is one row after TCRdb ran MiXCR on the immunoSEQ multiplex PCR reads. The data show some 200,000 distinct CDR3 sequences, approximately 90% seen once. The sample comes from a study of CD8 T cells in Susac syndrome. The CDR3 has 14 amino acids. Germline CDR1 reads ENHRY; CDR2 reads SYGVKD. V lost 3 bases and J lost 3; bases outside the gene matches: 5. Sequencing used CD8+ T cells from PBMCs. This receptor was obtained from a human donor with multiple sclerosis. The J gene is TRBJ2-7, the V gene TRBV10-3; 7 nucleotides match TRBD1. The CDR3 loop is CAISETDRVYEQYF. The CDR3, as DNA: TGTGCCATCAGTGAAACCGACAGGGTCTACGAGCAGTACTTC.